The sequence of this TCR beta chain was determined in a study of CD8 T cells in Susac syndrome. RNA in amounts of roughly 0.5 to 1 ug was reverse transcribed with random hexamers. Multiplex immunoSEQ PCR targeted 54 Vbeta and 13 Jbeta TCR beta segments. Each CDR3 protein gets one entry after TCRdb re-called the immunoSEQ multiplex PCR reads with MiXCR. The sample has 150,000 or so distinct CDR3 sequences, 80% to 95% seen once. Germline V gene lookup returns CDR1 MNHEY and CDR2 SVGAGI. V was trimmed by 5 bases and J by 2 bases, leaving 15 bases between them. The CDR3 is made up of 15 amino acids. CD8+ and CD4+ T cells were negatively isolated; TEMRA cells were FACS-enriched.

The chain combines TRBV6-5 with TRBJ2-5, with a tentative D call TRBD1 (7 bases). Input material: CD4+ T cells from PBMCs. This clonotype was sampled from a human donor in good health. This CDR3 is CASSGGTVLQETQYF. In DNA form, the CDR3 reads TGTGCCAGCAGTGGAGGGACAGTCCTACAAGAGACCCAGTACTTC.